This T cell receptor beta chain was documented in a study of cytomegalovirus exposure and HLA in healthy donors. Germline V gene data show CDR1 as MDHEN and CDR2 as SYDVKM. The junction had 2 bases not matched to a gene; V was cut back by 3 bases and J by 3 bases. CDR3 length: 14 residues. Primers included in the PCR were 60 Vbeta and 13 Jbeta primers. Profiled with immunoSEQ multiplex PCR; TCRdb holds only in-frame clones, not every one. The sample includes 200,000 or so clones, around four fifths of them seen just once. The chain combines TRBV28 with TRBJ1-5, with 7 bases lining up with TRBD1. This TCR was recovered from a woman in her late teens or twenties in good health and CMV-seronegative. What was sequenced was PBMCs. The CDR3 DNA reads TGTGCCAGCAGTTTTAGGGGGCTCAATCAGCCCCAGCATTTT. Its translation is CASSFRGLNQPQHF.